Listed below are T cell receptor beta chains from one sample, sequenced in a study of blood T cells in healthy people across ages. MiXCR, run by TCRdb on the 5' RACE reads, gives a single entry per CDR3 protein. The profile covers over a million distinct CDR3 sequences, with less than 45% appearing a single time and about 4% taken by the ten largest. Sequencing input: blood. The origin of the receptors is a woman aged 18-30 years in good health. The CDR3 runs from the conserved cysteine through the conserved F or W. Fields, in order: clone size, CDR3 length, V gene, J gene, CDR3 protein. Expanded clones are given a class, and other clones once, few, many or no size at all.

size: NA
length: 14
V: TRBV20-1
J: TRBJ1-5
CDR3: CSAPGLRGNQPQHF

size: NA
length: 14
V: TRBV5-1
J: TRBJ2-7
CDR3: CASSVRDSQLEQYF

size: once
length: 20
V: TRBV9
J: TRBJ2-2
CDR3: CASSAVGGLAGGKITGELFF

size: NA
length: 15
V: TRBV27
J: TRBJ2-1
CDR3: CASSLVRLGFNEQFF

size: NA
length: 13
V: TRBV9
J: TRBJ2-3
CDR3: CASSVAPTGVQYF

size: few
length: 15
V: TRBV11-2
J: TRBJ2-1
CDR3: CASGGGIPLDNEQFF

size: NA
length: 13
V: TRBV2
J: TRBJ1-2
CDR3: CASTEQGTYGYTF

size: NA
length: 16
V: TRBV6-2/TRBV6-3
J: TRBJ2-2
CDR3: CASGSTGAENTGELFF

size: many
length: 11
V: TRBV30
J: TRBJ2-7
CDR3: CAWSIREKQYF

size: few
length: 14
V: TRBV14
J: TRBJ2-1
CDR3: CASSQINVGPKQFF

size: NA
length: 13
V: TRBV24-1
J: TRBJ1-2
CDR3: CATSEGSLGGYTF

size: NA
length: 16
V: TRBV7-2
J: TRBJ2-3
CDR3: CASSSAYALVTDTQYF

size: NA
length: 13
V: TRBV5-1
J: NA
CDR3: CASSSVPNDEQYF

size: NA
length: 13
V: TRBV29-1
J: TRBJ2-1
CDR3: CSTRQSSYNEQFF

size: few
length: 11
V: TRBV29-1
J: TRBJ2-1
CDR3: CSVGVLPEQFF

size: NA
length: 16
V: TRBV7-9
J: TRBJ1-1
CDR3: CASSLVQEAMNTEAFF

size: NA
length: 16
V: TRBV3-1
J: TRBJ2-5
CDR3: CASSQDSELPYNEQYF

size: few
length: 15
V: TRBV20-1
J: TRBJ2-7
CDR3: CSARDQRGDLYEQYF

size: many
length: 13
V: TRBV4-2
J: TRBJ2-7
CDR3: CASSQDSGFEQYF

size: many
length: 13
V: TRBV20-1
J: TRBJ2-3
CDR3: CSAIDSLTDTQYF

size: NA
length: 15
V: TRBV7-9
J: TRBJ2-7
CDR3: CASSPKTGRYNEQYF

size: NA
length: 11
V: TRBV20-1
J: TRBJ2-7
CDR3: CSAERSHEQYF

size: NA
length: 15
V: TRBV6-2/TRBV6-3
J: TRBJ2-1
CDR3: CASSIAGGLKNEQFF

size: NA
length: 15
V: TRBV6-4
J: TRBJ1-5
CDR3: CASRGVRGNNQPQHF

size: few
length: 12
V: TRBV2
J: TRBJ1-4
CDR3: CASGLTNEKLFF

size: NA
length: 16
V: TRBV12-3/TRBV12-4
J: TRBJ2-3
CDR3: CVSRVVGRSGTDTQYF

size: few
length: 14
V: TRBV10-3
J: TRBJ1-2
CDR3: CAISDPAEGYGYTF

size: NA
length: 18
V: TRBV6-1
J: TRBJ2-1
CDR3: CASSRMMETGRGGLEQFF

size: NA
length: 15
V: TRBV24-1
J: TRBJ1-2
CDR3: CATSDKGHRNYGYTF

size: NA
length: 13
V: TRBV27
J: TRBJ2-5
CDR3: CASSSGQAETQYF

size: once
length: 14
V: TRBV9
J: TRBJ1-4
CDR3: CASGQGGSYEKLFF

size: NA
length: 16
V: TRBV2
J: TRBJ2-1
CDR3: CASRGYSGGAYNEQFF

size: NA
length: 14
V: TRBV7-2
J: TRBJ1-1
CDR3: CASNHLTGNTEAFF

size: few
length: 12
V: TRBV20-1
J: TRBJ2-2
CDR3: CSAVRSSGELFF

size: NA
length: 15
V: TRBV7-9
J: TRBJ1-2
CDR3: CASSLTRDFNYGCTF

size: few
length: 18
V: TRBV9
J: TRBJ2-3
CDR3: CASSVVPPGGGNTDTQYF

size: NA
length: 13
V: TRBV6-2/TRBV6-3
J: TRBJ2-1
CDR3: CASSYWAYNEQFF

size: NA
length: 12
V: TRBV12-5
J: TRBJ2-5
CDR3: CASGLDRETQYF

size: NA
length: 17
V: TRBV4-1
J: TRBJ2-3
CDR3: CASSQVDLAGGADTQYF

size: few
length: 14
V: TRBV10-2
J: TRBJ2-6
CDR3: CASGVFSGANVLTF

size: many
length: 13
V: TRBV29-1
J: TRBJ2-1
CDR3: CSVGPGYANEQFF

size: NA
length: 16
V: TRBV12-3/TRBV12-4
J: TRBJ2-3
CDR3: CASSRWTSGRADTQYF

size: NA
length: 17
V: TRBV4-2
J: TRBJ2-1
CDR3: CASSQDIEGGPVNEQFF

size: few
length: 15
V: TRBV4-3
J: TRBJ2-1
CDR3: CASSQYSAGGLEQFF

size: NA
length: 13
V: TRBV30
J: TRBJ2-7
CDR3: CAWSAENRALQYF

size: NA
length: 14
V: TRBV20-1
J: TRBJ2-3
CDR3: CSARELAPTDTQYF

size: few
length: 14
V: TRBV6-2/TRBV6-3
J: TRBJ2-7
CDR3: CASSYGVPHYEQYF

size: few
length: 13
V: TRBV20-1
J: TRBJ1-4
CDR3: CSASEGRNEKLFF

size: NA
length: 13
V: TRBV20-1
J: TRBJ2-7
CDR3: CSAIRDRSGEQYF